The present T cell receptor beta chain was sequenced within a study of low-dose radiotherapy and immunotherapy resistance in tumors. Gene-specific TRAV and TRBV primers were used for first-strand cDNA, covering alpha and beta chains. Over roughly 18 PCR cycles, TCRs were amplified from a constant-region primer and V-primer adapter. MiXCR was run by TCRdb on the reads, yielding one entry per CDR3 protein. The table shows just under 10,000 distinct CDR3 sequences, with 42% occurring only once. Tumors of eligible patients were advanced, solid and lacking tumor-infiltrating lymphocytes. This receptor was identified in a human donor with advanced metastatic prostate, ovarian, gallbladder or colorectal cancer (not recorded which). This table probably holds off-target reads from a library built for another chain.

The DNA of the CDR3 is TGCGCCAGCACTACGGACCCAGGAGGTGAGCAGTTCTTC. It yields the protein CASTTDPGGEQFF. This rearrangement joins TRBV10-1 to TRBJ2-1; D possibly corresponds to TRBD2 (5 bases). Trimming removed 7 bases at V and 9 bases at J, with 16 bases between. The CDR3 loop spans 13 amino acids. Germline CDR1 WNHNN, CDR2 SYGVQD (reference sequence).